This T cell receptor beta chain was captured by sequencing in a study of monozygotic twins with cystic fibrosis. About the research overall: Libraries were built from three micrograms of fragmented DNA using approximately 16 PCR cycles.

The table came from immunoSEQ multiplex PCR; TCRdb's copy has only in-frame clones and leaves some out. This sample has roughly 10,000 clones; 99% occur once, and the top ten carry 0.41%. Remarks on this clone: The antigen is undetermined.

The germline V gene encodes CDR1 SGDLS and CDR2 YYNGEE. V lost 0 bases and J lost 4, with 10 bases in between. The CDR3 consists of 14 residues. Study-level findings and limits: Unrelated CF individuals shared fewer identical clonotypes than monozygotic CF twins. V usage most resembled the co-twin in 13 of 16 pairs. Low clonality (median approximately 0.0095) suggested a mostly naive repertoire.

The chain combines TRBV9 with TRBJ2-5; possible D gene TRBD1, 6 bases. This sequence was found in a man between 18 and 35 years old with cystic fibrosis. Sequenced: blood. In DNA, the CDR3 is TGTGCCAGCAGCGTAGAAACAGGGCGAGAGACCCAGTACTTC. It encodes CASSVETGRETQYF.